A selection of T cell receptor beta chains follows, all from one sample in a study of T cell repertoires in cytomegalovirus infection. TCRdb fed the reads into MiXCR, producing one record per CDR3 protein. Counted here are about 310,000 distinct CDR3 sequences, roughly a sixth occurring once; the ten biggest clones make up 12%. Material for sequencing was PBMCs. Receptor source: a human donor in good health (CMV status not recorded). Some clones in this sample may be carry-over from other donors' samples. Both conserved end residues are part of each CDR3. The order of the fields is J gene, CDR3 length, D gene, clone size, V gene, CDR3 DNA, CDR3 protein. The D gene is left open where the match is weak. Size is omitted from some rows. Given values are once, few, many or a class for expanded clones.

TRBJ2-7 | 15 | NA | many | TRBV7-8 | TGTGCCAGCAGCCCAGCTAGTATGGGGTCCTACGAGCAGTACTTC | CASSPASMGSYEQYF
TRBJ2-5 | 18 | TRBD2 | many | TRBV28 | TGTGCCAGCAGTTCCGGGCCTTTTGGCGGGGGAATCCAAGAGACCCAGTACTTC | CASSSGPFGGGIQETQYF
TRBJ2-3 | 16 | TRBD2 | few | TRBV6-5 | TGTGCCAGCAGTTACGGAGCTCTAGCGGGGACAGATACGCAGTATTTT | CASSYGALAGTDTQYF
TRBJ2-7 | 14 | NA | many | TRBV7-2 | TGTGCCAGCAGCCCAAGACAGTCTTCCTACGAGCAGTACTTC | CASSPRQSSYEQYF
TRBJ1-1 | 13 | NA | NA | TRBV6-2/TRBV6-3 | TGTGCCAGCAGTTACCGACAAAACACTGAAGCTTTCTTT | CASSYRQNTEAFF
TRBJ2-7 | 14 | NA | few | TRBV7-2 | TGTGCCAGCAGATCCGCTGGGGATCCCTACGAGCAGTACTTC | CASRSAGDPYEQYF
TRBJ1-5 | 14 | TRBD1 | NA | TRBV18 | TGTGCCAGCTCCCCGGGACAGCTCTATCAGCCCCAGCATTTT | CASSPGQLYQPQHF
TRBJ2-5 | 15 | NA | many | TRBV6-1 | TGTGCCAGCACCGACTGGGGGAGAGGTCAAGAGACCCAGTACTTC | CASTDWGRGQETQYF
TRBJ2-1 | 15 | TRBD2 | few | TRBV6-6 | TGTGCCAGCGTAACGGGAGGGAGCTCCTACAATGAGCAGTTCTTC | CASVTGGSSYNEQFF
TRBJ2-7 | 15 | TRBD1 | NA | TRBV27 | TGTGCCAGCTATAATCCGGGACAGGGTAAGAGGGAGCAGTACTTC | CASYNPGQGKREQYF
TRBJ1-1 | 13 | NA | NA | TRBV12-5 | TGTGCTAGTGGTTTGGCCGGGAACACTGAAGCTTTCTTT | CASGLAGNTEAFF
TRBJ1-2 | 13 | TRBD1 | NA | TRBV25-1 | TGTGCCAGCAGTGGGCAGGGGGTTTGGGGCTACACCTTC | CASSGQGVWGYTF
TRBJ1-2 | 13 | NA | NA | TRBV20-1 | TGCAGTGCTAGAGAGGTGGGAGAGTATGGCTACACCTTC | CSAREVGEYGYTF
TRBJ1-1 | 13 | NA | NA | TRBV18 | TGTGCCAGCTCACCACGAACGGACACTGAAGCTTTCTTT | CASSPRTDTEAFF
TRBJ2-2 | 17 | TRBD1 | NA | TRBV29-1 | TGCAGCGTTGAGCGTGGGCTCGGGACAGGGCTCACCGGGGAGCTGTTTTTT | CSVERGLGTGLTGELFF
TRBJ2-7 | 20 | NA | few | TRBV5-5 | TGTGCCAGCAGACCAACTCAACAAAGACGGACGGAGCCCCGCGACTACGAGCAGTACTTC | CASRPTQQRRTEPRDYEQYF
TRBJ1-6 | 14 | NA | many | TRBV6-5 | TGTGCCAGCAGTTACTCAGGACCGAGGTCACCCCTCCACTTT | CASSYSGPRSPLHF
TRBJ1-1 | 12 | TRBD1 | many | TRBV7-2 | TGTGCCAGCAGTGTACAGGGGGCAGGGGCTTTCTTT | CASSVQGAGAFF
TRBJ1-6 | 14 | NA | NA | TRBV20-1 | TGCAGTGCTCCCGCCCGGACCGTGGGTTCACCCCTCCACTTT | CSAPARTVGSPLHF
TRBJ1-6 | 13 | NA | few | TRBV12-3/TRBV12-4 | TGTGCCAGCAGTTTCAGGGTACAGGCACCCCTCCACTTT | CASSFRVQAPLHF
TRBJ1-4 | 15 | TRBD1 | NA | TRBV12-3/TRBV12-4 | TGTGCCAGCGGTCGATCCGACAGGGCGGACGAAAAACTGTTTTTT | CASGRSDRADEKLFF
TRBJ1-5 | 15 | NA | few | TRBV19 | TGTGCCAGTAGTGCGGCGGTCTATAGCAATCAGCCCCAGCATTTT | CASSAAVYSNQPQHF
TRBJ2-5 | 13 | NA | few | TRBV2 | TGTGCCAGCAGTGCGATACAGGAGGAGACCCAGTACTTC | CASSAIQEETQYF
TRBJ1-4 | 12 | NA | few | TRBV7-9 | TGTGCCAGCAGCGACGGGGGCCAGAGACTGTTTTTT | CASSDGGQRLFF
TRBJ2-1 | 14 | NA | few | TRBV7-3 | TGTGCCAGCAGCTTAACGGGTCAGGTCGCCGAGCAGTTCTTC | CASSLTGQVAEQFF
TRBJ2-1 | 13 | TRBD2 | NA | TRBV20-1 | TGCAGTGCTAGAGTAGCGGGGTACAATGAGCAGTTCTTC | CSARVAGYNEQFF
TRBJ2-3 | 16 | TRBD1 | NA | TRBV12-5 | TGTGCTAGTGGCCCCAAGGGACAGACTCGCACAGATACGCAGTATTTT | CASGPKGQTRTDTQYF
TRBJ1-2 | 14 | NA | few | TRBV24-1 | TGTGCCACCAGTGATCCCAATCCCCTGGGAGGCTACACCTTC | CATSDPNPLGGYTF
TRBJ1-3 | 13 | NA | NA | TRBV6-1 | TGTGCCAGCAGCGAAGGACAGCAAAACACCATATATTTT | CASSEGQQNTIYF
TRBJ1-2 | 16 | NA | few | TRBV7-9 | TGTGCCAGCAGCTTAGCGCCCGGTTCTGGAGATTATGGCTACACCTTC | CASSLAPGSGDYGYTF
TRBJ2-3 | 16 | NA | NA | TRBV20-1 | TGCAGTGCTATTGGGGGGGGGCTCCCCTTCACAGATACGCAGTATTTT | CSAIGGGLPFTDTQYF
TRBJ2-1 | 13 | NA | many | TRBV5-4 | TGTGCCAGCAGCTTCCGGCAGACCAATGAGCAGTTCTTC | CASSFRQTNEQFF
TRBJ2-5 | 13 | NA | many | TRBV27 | TGTGCCAGCAGTATGGACTACAGAAGCACCCAGTACTTC | CASSMDYRSTQYF
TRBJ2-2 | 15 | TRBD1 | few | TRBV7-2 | TGTGCCAGCAGCTTTTGGGACAGGGGGTCCGGGGAGCTGTTTTTT | CASSFWDRGSGELFF
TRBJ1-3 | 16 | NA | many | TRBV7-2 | TGTGCCAGCAGTCCTGATCTTGCAATAGTAGGAAACACCATATATTTT | CASSPDLAIVGNTIYF
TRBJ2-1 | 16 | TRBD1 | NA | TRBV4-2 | TGTGCCAGCAGCCATTTGGGACAGGGGGCGCGAAATGAGCAGTTCTTC | CASSHLGQGARNEQFF
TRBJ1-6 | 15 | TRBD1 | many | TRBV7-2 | TGTGCCAGCAGCGTGAACCGGGACAGTAATTCACCCCTCCACTTT | CASSVNRDSNSPLHF
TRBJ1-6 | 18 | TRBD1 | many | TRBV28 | TGTGCCAGCAGCCCCGGGGACAGGGTTTCGTCTACGTATTCACCCCTCCACTTT | CASSPGDRVSSTYSPLHF
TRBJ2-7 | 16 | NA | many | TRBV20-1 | TGCAGTGCTGGAGCCCCAGACAGGAAATTCTCCTACGAGCAGTACTTC | CSAGAPDRKFSYEQYF
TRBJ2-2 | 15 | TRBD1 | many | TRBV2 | TGTGCCAGCAGTGGACAGGGCCCGAACACCGGGGAGCTGTTTTTT | CASSGQGPNTGELFF
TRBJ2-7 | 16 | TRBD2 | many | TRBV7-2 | TGTGCCAGCAGCCAACTAGGGCTAGCGGGCTCCTACGAGCAGTACTTC | CASSQLGLAGSYEQYF
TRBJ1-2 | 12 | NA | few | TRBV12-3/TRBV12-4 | TGTGCCAGCAGTTTATGGGGACGAGGCTACACCTTC | CASSLWGRGYTF
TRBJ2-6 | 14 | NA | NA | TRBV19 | TGTGCCAGTGGAGGGGGTCGTGGGGCCAACGTCCTGACTTTC | CASGGGRGANVLTF